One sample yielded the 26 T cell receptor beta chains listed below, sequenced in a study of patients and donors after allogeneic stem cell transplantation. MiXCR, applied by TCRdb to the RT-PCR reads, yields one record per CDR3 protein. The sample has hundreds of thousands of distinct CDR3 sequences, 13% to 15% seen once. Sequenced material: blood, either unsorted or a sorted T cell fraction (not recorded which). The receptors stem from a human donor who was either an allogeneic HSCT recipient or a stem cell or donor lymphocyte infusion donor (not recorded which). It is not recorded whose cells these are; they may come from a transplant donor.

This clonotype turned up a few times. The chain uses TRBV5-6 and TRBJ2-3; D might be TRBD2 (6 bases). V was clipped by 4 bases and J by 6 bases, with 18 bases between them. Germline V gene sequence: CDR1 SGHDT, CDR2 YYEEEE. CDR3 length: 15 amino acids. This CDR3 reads CASSPEGLVMDTQYF. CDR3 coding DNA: TGTGCCAGCAGCCCGGAGGGGCTGGTAATGGATACGCAGTATTTT.

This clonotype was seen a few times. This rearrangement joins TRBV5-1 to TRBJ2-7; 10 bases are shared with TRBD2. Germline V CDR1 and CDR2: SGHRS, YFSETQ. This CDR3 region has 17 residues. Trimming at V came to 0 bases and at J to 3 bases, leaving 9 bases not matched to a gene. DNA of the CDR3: TGCGCCAGCAGCTTGGGGCTAGCGGGAGAACTCGGCTACGAGCAGTACTTC. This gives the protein CASSLGLAGELGYEQYF.

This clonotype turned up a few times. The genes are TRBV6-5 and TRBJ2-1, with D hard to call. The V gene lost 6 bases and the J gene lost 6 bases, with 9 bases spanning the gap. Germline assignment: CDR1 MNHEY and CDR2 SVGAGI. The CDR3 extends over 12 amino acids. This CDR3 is CASSRTANEQFF. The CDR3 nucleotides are TGTGCCAGCAGCCGGACCGCCAATGAGCAGTTCTTC.

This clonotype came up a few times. CDR3: CASSPNTSGGGLSPYNEQFF. The CDR3 nucleotides read TGTGCCAGCAGCCCAAATACTAGCGGGGGTGGCCTATCCCCCTACAATGAGCAGTTCTTC. The V gene is TRBV3-1, the J gene TRBJ2-1; 11 nucleotides agree with TRBD2. CDR3 length: 20 amino acids. J was trimmed by 2 bases and V by 4 bases; bases with no gene match: 16. The germline CDR1 and CDR2 sequences are LGHDT and YNNKEL (reference sequence).

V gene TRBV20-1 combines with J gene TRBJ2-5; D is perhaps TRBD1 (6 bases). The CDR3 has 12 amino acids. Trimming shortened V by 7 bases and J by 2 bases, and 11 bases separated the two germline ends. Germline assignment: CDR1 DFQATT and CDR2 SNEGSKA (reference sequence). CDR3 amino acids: CSGTAGQETQYF. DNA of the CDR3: TGCAGTGGGACAGCAGGACAAGAGACCCAGTACTTC.

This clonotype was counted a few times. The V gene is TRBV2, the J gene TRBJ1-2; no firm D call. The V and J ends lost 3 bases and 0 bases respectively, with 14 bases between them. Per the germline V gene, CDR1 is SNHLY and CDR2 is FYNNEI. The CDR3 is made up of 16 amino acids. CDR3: CASSEGYGEPNYGYTF. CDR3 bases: TGTGCCAGCAGTGAGGGCTATGGGGAGCCTAACTATGGCTACACCTTC.

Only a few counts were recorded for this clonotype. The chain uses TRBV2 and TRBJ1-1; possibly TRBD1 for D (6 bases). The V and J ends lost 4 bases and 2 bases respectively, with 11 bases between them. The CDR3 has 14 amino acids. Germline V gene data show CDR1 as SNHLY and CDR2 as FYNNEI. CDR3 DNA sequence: TGTGCCAGCAGTGGGCGGACAGTTAACACTGAAGCTTTCTTT. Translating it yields CASSGRTVNTEAFF.

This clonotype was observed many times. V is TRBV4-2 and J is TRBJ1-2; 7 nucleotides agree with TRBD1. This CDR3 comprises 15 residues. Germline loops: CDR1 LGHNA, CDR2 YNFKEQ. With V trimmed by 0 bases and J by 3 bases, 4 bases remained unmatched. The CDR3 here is CASSQDRGGYYGYTF. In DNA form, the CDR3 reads TGTGCCAGCAGCCAAGATAGAGGGGGCTACTATGGCTACACCTTC.

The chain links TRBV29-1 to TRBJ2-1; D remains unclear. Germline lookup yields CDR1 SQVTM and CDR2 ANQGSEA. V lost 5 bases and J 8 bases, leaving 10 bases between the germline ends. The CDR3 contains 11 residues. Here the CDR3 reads CSVTPKYEQFF. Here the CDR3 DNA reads TGCAGCGTTACCCCGAAGTATGAGCAGTTCTTC.

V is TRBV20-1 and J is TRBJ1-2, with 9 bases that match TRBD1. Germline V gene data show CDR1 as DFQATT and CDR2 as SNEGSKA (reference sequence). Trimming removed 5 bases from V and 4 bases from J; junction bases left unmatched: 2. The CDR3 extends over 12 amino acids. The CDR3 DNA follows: TGCAGTGCTCGGACAGGGGTCTATGGCTACACCTTC. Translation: CSARTGVYGYTF.

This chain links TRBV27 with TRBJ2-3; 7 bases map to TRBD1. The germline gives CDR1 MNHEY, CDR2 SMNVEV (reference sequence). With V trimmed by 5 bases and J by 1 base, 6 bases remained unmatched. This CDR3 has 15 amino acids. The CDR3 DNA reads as TGTGCCAGCAGTGATACCGGGACAGGCACAGATACGCAGTATTTT. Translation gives CASSDTGTGTDTQYF.

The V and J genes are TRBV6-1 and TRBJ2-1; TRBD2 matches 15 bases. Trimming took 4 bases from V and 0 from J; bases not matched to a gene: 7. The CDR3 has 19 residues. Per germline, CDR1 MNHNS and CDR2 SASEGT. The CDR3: CASSGTSGGDHSSYNEQFF. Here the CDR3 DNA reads TGTGCCAGCAGTGGGACTAGCGGGGGGGACCATAGCTCCTACAATGAGCAGTTCTTC.

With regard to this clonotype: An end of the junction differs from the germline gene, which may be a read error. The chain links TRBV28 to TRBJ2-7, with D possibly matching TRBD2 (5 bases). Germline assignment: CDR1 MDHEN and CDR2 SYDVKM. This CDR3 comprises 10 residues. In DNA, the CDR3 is TGTGCCAGCCGCCAGGAGGTAATGGACTTC. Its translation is CASRQEVMDF.

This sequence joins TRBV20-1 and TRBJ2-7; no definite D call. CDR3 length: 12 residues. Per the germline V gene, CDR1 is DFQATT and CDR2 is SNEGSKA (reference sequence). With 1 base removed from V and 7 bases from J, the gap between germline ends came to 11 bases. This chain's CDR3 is CSARGNSWEQYF. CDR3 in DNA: TGCAGTGCTAGAGGGAATAGTTGGGAGCAGTACTTC.

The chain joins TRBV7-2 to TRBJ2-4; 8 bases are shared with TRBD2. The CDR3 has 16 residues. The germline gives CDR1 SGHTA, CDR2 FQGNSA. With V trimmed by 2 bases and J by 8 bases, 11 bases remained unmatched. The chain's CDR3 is CASSLPIAGRRDIQYF. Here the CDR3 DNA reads TGTGCCAGCAGCTTACCCATAGCGGGGAGAAGGGACATTCAGTACTTC.

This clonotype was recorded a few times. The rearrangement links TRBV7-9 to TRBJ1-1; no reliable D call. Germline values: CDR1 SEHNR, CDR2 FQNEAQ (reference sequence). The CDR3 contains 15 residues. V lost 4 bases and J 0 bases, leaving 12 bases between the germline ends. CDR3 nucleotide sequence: TGTGCCAGCAGCTCGCCAAGGGTTGTGAACACTGAAGCTTTCTTT. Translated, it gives CASSSPRVVNTEAFF. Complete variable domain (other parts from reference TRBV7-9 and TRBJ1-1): DTGVSQNPRHKITKRGQNVTFRCDPISEHNRLYWYRQTLGQGPEFLTYFQNEAQLEKSRLLSDRFSAERPKGSFSTLEIQRTEQGDSAMYLCASSSPRVVNTEAFFGQGTRLTVV.

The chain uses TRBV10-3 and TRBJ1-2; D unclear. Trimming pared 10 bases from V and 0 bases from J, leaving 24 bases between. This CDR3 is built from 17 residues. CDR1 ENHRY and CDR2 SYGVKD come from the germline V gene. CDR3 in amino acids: CATASDGIEPSNYGYTF. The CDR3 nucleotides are TGTGCCACGGCTTCGGACGGAATCGAACCCTCTAACTATGGCTACACCTTC.

The CDR3 coding sequence is TGTGCCAGCAGTTACTCGAATTTGAAGATGAACACTGAAGCTTTCTTT. It specifies CASSYSNLKMNTEAFF. The chain employs TRBV6-5 and TRBJ1-1, with no clear D. CDR3 length: 16 residues. Germline V gene data show CDR1 as MNHEY and CDR2 as SVGAGI. V was shortened by 0 bases and J by 0 bases, with 11 bases between the two germline ends.

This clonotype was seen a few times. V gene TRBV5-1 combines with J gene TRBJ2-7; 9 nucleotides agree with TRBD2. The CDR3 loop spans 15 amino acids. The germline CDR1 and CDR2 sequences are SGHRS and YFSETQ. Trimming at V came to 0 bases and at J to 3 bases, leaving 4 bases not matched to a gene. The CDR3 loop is CASSLDSGGHYEQYF. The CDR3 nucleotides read TGCGCCAGCAGCTTGGATAGCGGGGGTCACTACGAGCAGTACTTC.

The CDR3 is CSARAPGQDGYGYTF. CDR3 in DNA: TGCAGTGCTAGAGCCCCCGGACAGGACGGCTATGGCTACACCTTC. The chain couples TRBV20-1 to TRBJ1-2; 7 nucleotides match TRBD1. The CDR3 has 15 residues. Germline CDR1 DFQATT, CDR2 SNEGSKA (reference sequence). Trimming at V came to 1 base and at J to 4 bases, leaving 9 bases not matched to a gene.

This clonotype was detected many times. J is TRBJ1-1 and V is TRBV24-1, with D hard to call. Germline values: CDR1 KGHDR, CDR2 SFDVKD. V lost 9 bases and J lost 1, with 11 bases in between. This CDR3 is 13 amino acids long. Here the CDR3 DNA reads TGTGCCACCCGAGAGCAGCCGAACACTGAAGCTTTCTTT. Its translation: CATREQPNTEAFF.

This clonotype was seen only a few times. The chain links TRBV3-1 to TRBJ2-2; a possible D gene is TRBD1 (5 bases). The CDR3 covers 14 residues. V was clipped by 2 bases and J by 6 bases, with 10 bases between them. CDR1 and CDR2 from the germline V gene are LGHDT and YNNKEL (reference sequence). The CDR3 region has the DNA TGTGCCAGCAGCCAACGCCTCAGGGCCGGGGAGCTGTTTTTT. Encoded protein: CASSQRLRAGELFF. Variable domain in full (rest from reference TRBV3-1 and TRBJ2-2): DTAVSQTPKYLVTQMGNDKSIKCEQNLGHDTMYWYKQDSKKFLKIMFSYNNKELIINETVPNRFSPKSPDKAHLNLHINSLELGDSAVYFCASSQRLRAGELFFGEGSRLTVL.

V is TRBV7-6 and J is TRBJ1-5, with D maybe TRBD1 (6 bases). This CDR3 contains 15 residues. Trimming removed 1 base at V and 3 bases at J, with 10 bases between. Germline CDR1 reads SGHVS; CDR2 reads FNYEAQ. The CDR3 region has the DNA TGTGCCAGCAGCTTAGGAGGGGGGTTCAATCAGCCCCAGCATTTT. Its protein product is CASSLGGGFNQPQHF.

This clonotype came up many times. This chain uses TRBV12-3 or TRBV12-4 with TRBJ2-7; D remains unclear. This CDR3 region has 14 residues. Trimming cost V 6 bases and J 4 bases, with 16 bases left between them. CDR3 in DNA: TGTGCCAGCAGCGGCCCTAGGGCCGGATACGAGCAGTACTTC. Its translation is CASSGPRAGYEQYF.

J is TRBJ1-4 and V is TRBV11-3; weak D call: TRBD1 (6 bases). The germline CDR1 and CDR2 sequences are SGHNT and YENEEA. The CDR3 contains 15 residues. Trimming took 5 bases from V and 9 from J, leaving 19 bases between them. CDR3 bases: TGTGCCAGCAGCAGCGTATCACAGGGTGGGCAAAAACTGTTTTTT. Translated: CASSSVSQGGQKLFF.

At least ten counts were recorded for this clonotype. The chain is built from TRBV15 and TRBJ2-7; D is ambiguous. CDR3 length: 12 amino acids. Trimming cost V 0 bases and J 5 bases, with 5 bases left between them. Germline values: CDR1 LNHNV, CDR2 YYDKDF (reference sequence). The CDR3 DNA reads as TGTGCCACCAGCAGAGATTACGACGAGCAGTACTTC. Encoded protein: CATSRDYDEQYF. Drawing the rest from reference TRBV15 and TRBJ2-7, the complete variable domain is DAMVIQNPRYQVTQFGKPVTLSCSQTLNHNVMYWYQQKSSQAPKLLFHYYDKDFNNEADTPDNFQSRRPNTSFCFLDIRSPGLGDTAMYLCATSRDYDEQYFGPGTRLTVT.